Reported below is one T cell receptor (beta chain). The CDR3 consists of 11 residues. The V end was cut by 3 bases, the J end by 7 bases, with 7 bases between. Germline CDR1 reads SGHRS; CDR2 reads YFSETQ. Every sample gave at least 6 micrograms of total RNA when it was extracted. The data derive from a study of blood T cells in healthy people across ages. With a J-beta primer mix and a sample-barcoded 5' primer, a second PCR ran about 7 to 11 cycles. Each cDNA molecule, via a template-switch adaptor with 12 random nucleotides, was tagged. Via MiXCR, TCRdb re-called the 5' RACE reads, giving one row per CDR3 protein. This sample has about 1,500,000 distinct CDR3 sequences, with 28% found just once.

The sequence was obtained from a woman aged 30 to 39 in good health. The V call is TRBV5-1, the J call TRBJ1-1; D is unclear. The sample comprised blood. CDR3 sequence: CASSSRDEAFF. The CDR3, as DNA: TGCGCCAGCAGCTCTCGGGATGAAGCTTTCTTT. Full variable domain (missing parts from reference TRBV5-1 and TRBJ1-1): KAGVTQTPRYLIKTRGQQVTLSCSPISGHRSVSWYQQTPGQGLQFLFEYFSETQRNKGNFPGRFSGRQFSNSRSEMNVSTLELGDSALYLCASSSRDEAFFGQGTRLTVV.